This TCR beta chain is drawn from a study of a mutant IDH1 vaccine in newly diagnosed glioma. Study-wide background: Patients received vaccination from 4-6 weeks after radiotherapy alone, or with temozolomide cycles. Every participant had undergone radiotherapy, temozolomide, or both before, and most underwent both.

Time point in this sample: week 11, during vaccination. The content of each vaccine dose was 300 ug of mutant IDH1 20-mer peptide, and topical imiquimod accompanied it. The study enrolled donors with new WHO grade 3 or 4 IDH1-mutant, ATRX-lost astrocytomas. Points from the study as a whole: Pseudoprogression appears to have had no connection to changes in top peripheral T cell clonotypes.

Comment on this clone: Its antigen is unidentified.

Using immunoSEQ multiplex PCR, the repertoire was profiled, and TCRdb retains in-frame clones only, with some absent. The data contain roughly 130,000 clones, around 80% of them singletons. Germline CDR1 LGHNA, CDR2 YNFKEQ. J was trimmed by 4 bases and V by 4 bases; bases with no gene match: 13. This CDR3 has 17 amino acids. V usage is TRBV4-2 and J usage is TRBJ2-5; 9 positions match TRBD2. The TCR originated in a man aged 40-49 years with glioma. Sequenced here: PBMCs, sampled from a glioma patient whose treatment included an IDH1 peptide vaccine. CDR3 region: CASSPRGAGGPGETQYF. CDR3 bases: TGTGCCAGCAGCCCGAGGGGGGCGGGAGGGCCCGGAGAGACCCAGTACTTC.